This T cell receptor (beta chain) derives from a study of human T cells and chemical hapten exposure. About the study: Upper-back patches of 0.01% DPC were read at 6 days.

V dropped 10 bases and J dropped 4; count of bases not matched to a gene: 11. Germline CDR1 reads MDHEN; CDR2 reads SYDVKM. This CDR3 spans 14 amino acids. Comment on this clonotype: Its antigen remains unidentified.

Whole-study findings and limits: Alopecia affected the donors, so their immune response may differ from healthy people's. The formation of large CDR3 similarity clusters by expanded TCRs significantly exceeded that of controls.

TCRdb independently ran MiXCR on the RACE reads; one entry per CDR3 protein. The sample lists 30,000 to 40,000 distinct CDR3 sequences; approximately 12% were seen once. The time point here: patch test 3, about 24 weeks after DPC sensitization. As for treatment: therapeutic diphenylcyclopropenone sensitization with weekly scalp DPC. It was unfractionated whole blood from which total RNA was extracted. The sequence derives from a woman aged 40 to 50 with alopecia areata. Some clones in this sample may be carry-over from other donors' samples. Sample: whole blood, taken in connection with sensitization to the hapten diphenylcyclopropenone (DPC). The rearrangement links TRBV28 to TRBJ1-1; 8 bases are a match to TRBD1. Written as DNA, the CDR3 is TGTGCCACCCACAACTCACAGGGGGGCACTGAAGCTTTCTTT. Amino acid sequence: CATHNSQGGTEAFF.